These 25 T cell receptor beta chains share one sample of origin, sequenced in a study of cytomegalovirus exposure and HLA in healthy donors. The assay was immunoSEQ multiplex PCR, and TCRdb's table has in-frame clones only and misses some. The sample records 150,000 to 200,000 clones, roughly 81% being singletons. The sequenced material came from PBMCs. The receptors were gathered from a woman aged 25 to 39 in good health and CMV-seronegative.

This chain connects TRBV7-9 to TRBJ1-2; maybe TRBD1 (6 bases). CDR1 is SEHNR and CDR2 is FQNEAQ in the germline V gene (reference sequence). This CDR3 spans 17 amino acids. Between the trimmed V and J ends, which lost 5 bases and 4 bases, there was a span of 23 bases. This CDR3 reads CASSTRRGTGTPYGYTF. As DNA, the CDR3 is TGTGCCAGCAGCACCAGAAGAGGGACCGGGACACCCTATGGCTACACCTTC.

The table lists this clone with a count of one. The rearrangement joins TRBV28 to TRBJ1-2; no definite D call. The V end was cut by 11 bases, the J end by 6 bases, with 25 bases between. In germline, CDR1 is MDHEN, CDR2 SYDVKM. The CDR3 length is 15 residues. CDR3 DNA: TGTGCCGTTCAGTTTCCAAAGCGGGGAGGAGATGGCTACACCTTC. It yields the protein CAVQFPKRGGDGYTF.

The chain is built from TRBV4-1 and TRBJ2-7; 9 bases line up with TRBD2. CDR3 length: 15 residues. The V segment lost 0 bases and the J segment 5 bases; nucleotides outside the gene matches: 5. Germline CDR1 reads MGHRA; CDR2 reads YSYEKL. CDR3 bases: TGCGCCAGCAGCCAAGAAGTACCTAGCGGGAACGAGCAGTACTTC. It is translated as CASSQEVPSGNEQYF.

The chain is built from TRBV4-1 and TRBJ2-7; D is perhaps TRBD2 (5 bases). The CDR3 has 17 residues. The V gene lost 3 bases and the J gene lost 0 bases, with 18 bases spanning the gap. CDR1 is MGHRA, CDR2 YSYEKL, per germline. The CDR3 reads CASSHAQSGISSYEQYF. DNA for the CDR3: TGCGCCAGCAGCCACGCGCAGTCGGGGATAAGCTCCTACGAGCAGTACTTC.

This clone appeared a single time. The chain is built from TRBV27 and TRBJ1-2, with TRBD1 matching over 8 bases. V lost 2 bases and J lost 8; bases outside the gene matches: 16. The CDR3 has 17 amino acids. CDR1 is MNHEY, CDR2 SMNVEV, per germline (reference sequence). The CDR3 here is CASSLTSSTGDRNGYTF. The CDR3 DNA sequence: TGTGCCAGCAGTTTAACTTCCTCGACAGGGGACAGGAACGGCTACACCTTC.

The chain combines TRBV30 with TRBJ1-2; D gene unclear. The V end was cut by 4 bases, the J end by 1 base, with 7 bases between. CDR1 is GTSNPN, CDR2 SVGIG, per germline (reference sequence). The CDR3 extends over 12 amino acids. The CDR3 region is CAWTRDNYGYTF. The CDR3 bases are TGTGCCTGGACACGGGATAACTATGGCTACACCTTC.

A remark on this clone: The identical CDR3 is also encoded by other nucleotide sequences in the sample. The genes are TRBV6-5 and TRBJ2-7; D is perhaps TRBD2 (6 bases). The CDR3 sequence is 15 residues long. The V end lost 6 bases, the J end lost 2 bases, and 17 bases lay between the germline ends. The germline V gene encodes CDR1 MNHEY and CDR2 SVGAGI. CDR3 sequence (DNA): TGTGCCAGCAGCTCTGGGTCCGGGGGAACCTACGAGCAGTACTTC. Translating gives CASSSGSGGTYEQYF.

This sequence joins TRBV7-6 and TRBJ2-1, with 7 bases aligning to TRBD2. This CDR3 has 16 amino acids. V was clipped by 5 bases and J by 5 bases; unmatched bases: 12. Germline CDR1 SGHVS, CDR2 FNYEAQ. The CDR3 loop is CASSIRRGTLDNEQFF. The CDR3 coding sequence is TGTGCCAGCAGCATTCGGCGGGGGACGTTGGACAATGAGCAGTTCTTC.

This clone has just a few counts. The same CDR3 arises from other DNA sequences in this sample as well. CDR3 sequence: CASSVGEGGTYEQYF. The DNA of the CDR3 is TGTGCCAGCAGCGTAGGGGAGGGGGGTACCTACGAGCAGTACTTC. V gene TRBV9 combines with J gene TRBJ2-7; tentative D call: TRBD2 (7 bases). There are 15 residues in the CDR3. Per germline, CDR1 SGDLS and CDR2 YYNGEE. The germline V and J ends were trimmed by 0 bases and 2 bases, with 12 bases remaining between them.

V is TRBV7-6 and J is TRBJ2-3; 7 bases are shared with TRBD2. V lost 5 bases, J lost 2 bases, and 10 bases stayed unmatched. Germline loops: CDR1 SGHVS, CDR2 FNYEAQ. CDR3 length: 16 residues. The CDR3 sequence: CASSPTGGSTTDTQYF. DNA for the CDR3: TGTGCCAGCAGCCCGACGGGGGGTTCCACCACAGATACGCAGTATTTT.

The chain employs TRBV28 and TRBJ1-2; 9 bases match TRBD1. This CDR3 has 16 residues. V trimming: 0 bases; J trimming: 2 bases; junction bases outside the gene matches: 4. Germline CDR1 is MDHEN and CDR2 is SYDVKM. The CDR3 sequence: CASSLWSGTGNYGYTF. The DNA for the CDR3 is TGTGCCAGCAGTTTATGGTCCGGGACAGGGAACTATGGCTACACCTTC.

The chain is built from TRBV5-5 and TRBJ2-7; D is unresolved. This CDR3 contains 14 residues. Germline-derived CDR1 and CDR2 are SGHKS and YYEKEE (reference sequence). The V end lost 0 bases, the J end lost 1 base, and 8 bases lay between the germline ends. The CDR3 nucleotides are TGTGCCAGCAGCTTGGGGAGAAAATCCTACGAGCAGTACTTC. It yields the protein CASSLGRKSYEQYF.

J is TRBJ2-7 and V is TRBV7-2, with D maybe TRBD2 (5 bases). V lost 8 bases to trimming and J lost 3 bases, with 11 bases between them. Per germline, CDR1 SGHTA and CDR2 FQGNSA. The CDR3 covers 12 residues. In nucleotides, the CDR3 is TGTGCCAGCCGGGGAGACCTCTACGAGCAGTACTTC. It codes for CASRGDLYEQYF.

The chain links TRBV5-1 to TRBJ2-3; 7 bases match TRBD2. The CDR3 runs 14 residues. Trimming took 5 bases from V and 1 from J; bases not matched to a gene: 4. CDR1 is SGHRS and CDR2 is YFSETQ in the germline V gene. The CDR3 here is CASRRLAGTDTQYF. The CDR3 DNA sequence: TGCGCCAGCAGAAGGCTAGCGGGCACAGATACGCAGTATTTT.

The chain combines TRBV6-6 with TRBJ2-3; D is ambiguous. V lost 0 bases and J 2 bases, leaving 6 bases between the germline ends. CDR3 length equals 14 residues. Germline V gene lookup returns CDR1 MNHNY and CDR2 SVGAGI (reference sequence). For the CDR3, the DNA is TGTGCCAGCAGTTACTCTGCGCCCACAGATACGCAGTATTTT. Amino acid sequence: CASSYSAPTDTQYF.

J is TRBJ1-2 and V is TRBV6-5; D is unclear. V was cut by 4 bases and J by 4 bases, with 10 bases left in between. This CDR3 contains 13 residues. CDR1 MNHEY and CDR2 SVGAGI come from the germline V gene. The CDR3 region is CASSSQEGYGYTF. The CDR3 DNA follows: TGTGCCAGCAGTTCCCAAGAGGGCTATGGCTACACCTTC.

The chain is built from TRBV6-1 and TRBJ2-7, with 11 bases aligning to TRBD1. CDR3 length: 15 residues. The V gene's germline CDR1 is MNHNS and CDR2 SASEGT. The V gene end was trimmed by 3 bases and the J gene end by 4 bases; junction bases not matched to a gene: 5. The CDR3 sequence: CASSDWTGGGYEQYF. In DNA form, the CDR3 reads TGTGCCAGCAGTGACTGGACAGGGGGCGGGTACGAGCAGTACTTC.

This clone was seen once. This chain joins TRBV7-9 and TRBJ2-7; TRBD1 matches at 7 bases. The CDR3 consists of 16 residues. After removal of 1 base from V and 3 bases from J, the junction contained 9 bases not matched to a gene. The V gene's germline CDR1 is SEHNR and CDR2 FQNEAQ (reference sequence). This chain's CDR3 is CASSLVGRGRNYEQYF. The DNA of the CDR3 is TGTGCCAGCAGCTTAGTGGGTAGGGGGCGGAACTACGAGCAGTACTTC.

This clone was seen a few times. The CDR3 nucleotides read TGTGCCAGCAGTCCCCCCGATTCACCCCTCCACTTT. Translated, it gives CASSPPDSPLHF. The chain combines TRBV27 with TRBJ1-6; D unclear. This CDR3 is 12 amino acids long. The V gene lost 5 bases and the J gene lost 8 bases, with 7 bases spanning the gap. Germline assignment: CDR1 MNHEY and CDR2 SMNVEV (reference sequence).

This clone was seen a few times. The chain employs TRBV6-5 and TRBJ2-4, with D possibly TRBD2 on 5 matching bases. Germline lookup yields CDR1 MNHEY and CDR2 SVGAGI. The CDR3 sequence is 13 residues long. Trimming removed 7 bases from V and 7 bases from J, with 14 bases in between. The CDR3 sequence is CASKRLAVNIQYF. The DNA for the CDR3 is TGTGCCAGCAAGCGCCTAGCAGTGAACATTCAGTACTTC.

This clone was counted a few times. The chain carries TRBV19 and TRBJ2-3, with D possibly matching TRBD2 (7 bases). Germline V lookup: CDR1 LNHDA, CDR2 SQIVND (reference sequence). The CDR3 consists of 13 residues. V lost 6 bases to trimming and J lost 2 bases, with 9 bases between them. The CDR3 DNA is TGTGCCAGTAGGGCGGGGGCCACAGATACGCAGTATTTT. It specifies CASRAGATDTQYF.

The chain recombines TRBV7-2 with TRBJ1-2, with D maybe TRBD1 (5 bases). Trimming left V 1 base short and J 2 bases short, with 20 bases between. Germline-derived CDR1 and CDR2 are SGHTA and FQGNSA. There are 18 residues in the CDR3. As DNA, the CDR3 is TGTGCCAGCAGCTTAGGAGGGCAGGGAGGCCCTTGGAACTATGGCTACACCTTC. This encodes CASSLGGQGGPWNYGYTF.

In its sample, this clone was seen once. The V gene is TRBV27, the J gene TRBJ1-2; a possible D gene is TRBD1 (6 bases). CDR1 is MNHEY and CDR2 is SMNVEV in the germline V gene (reference sequence). The CDR3 contains 15 residues. V was cut by 6 bases and J by 3 bases, with 17 bases left in between. In nucleotides, the CDR3 is TGTGCCAGCAGAAGCCCCGGGACAAGTCACTATGGCTACACCTTC. As protein: CASRSPGTSHYGYTF.

This clone was observed a single time. This rearrangement joins TRBV28 to TRBJ2-7, with D perhaps TRBD1 (6 bases). Germline CDR1 reads MDHEN; CDR2 reads SYDVKM. This CDR3 has 14 amino acids. V lost 5 bases to trimming and J lost 2 bases, with 13 bases between them. CDR3 sequence (DNA): TGTGCCAGCAGTGATGGGACAAGGCCCTACGAGCAGTACTTC. It encodes CASSDGTRPYEQYF.

The chain recombines TRBV10-2 with TRBJ2-7; 9 bases line up with TRBD2. The trim removed 1 base at V and 7 bases at J, leaving 11 bases unmatched. CDR1 is WSHSY, CDR2 SAAADI, per germline. The CDR3 covers 16 residues. The CDR3 DNA is TGCGCCAGCAGTGAGTTCCGGACTAGCGCGACGGGGGAGCAGTACTTC. Its protein product is CASSEFRTSATGEQYF.